This T cell receptor beta chain was sequenced during a study of blood T cell repertoires in COVID-19. Study-wide background: The samples span acute and convalescent COVID-19 from the United States, Italy and Spain. Sample material is recorded as cDNA or gDNA derived from T cells, B-cell-depleted T cells, or PBMCs.

As originally analysed: Reference gene primer amplification in the assay estimated nucleated cell counts. Clones were read by immunoSEQ multiplex PCR, and TCRdb kept only the in-frame ones, dropping some. V and J calls plus clone size are reproduced from that table; the DNA served to infer D and trimming. The data show approximately 220,000 clones, 65% to 85% seen once. The CDR3 covers 15 residues. Germline V CDR1 and CDR2: SGDLS, YYNGEE. V was shortened by 0 bases and J by 6 bases, with 12 bases between the two germline ends. The sequencing sample was made of peripheral blood. The clonotype comes from a woman in her twenties or thirties who had recovered from COVID-19. This chain connects TRBV9 to TRBJ2-2; D might be TRBD2 (6 bases). Written as DNA, the CDR3 is TGTGCCAGCAGCGTAGAGACGGGAGTCCCCGGGGAGCTGTTTTTT. Translation: CASSVETGVPGELFF.